This TCR beta chain was recovered during a study of shared clonotypes between healthy human individuals. Broader study findings: The authors expected sequencing depth to affect clonotype sharing among donors.

CD8 cells classed as naive were CD45RO-negative and positively selected for CCR7, excluding terminally differentiated effector memory CD45RA+ cells. Donors were healthy HIV-negative adults without recently reported acute infections or vaccinations. The CDR3 extends over 14 amino acids. V lost 6 bases to trimming and J lost 5 bases, with 17 bases between them. Germline V lookup: CDR1 MDHEN, CDR2 SYDVKM. Turning to this clone: Antigen specificity is unknown.

An assay was performed, and its level was deep. The DNA input per sorted-subset replicate PCR was roughly 0.2 ug, corresponding to tens of thousands of T cell genomes. This table comes from immunoSEQ multiplex PCR, and its TCRdb copy is limited to in-frame clones, with some not included. The table lists hundreds of thousands of clones, about 95% of them singletons, with about 0.12% in the top ten. Sequenced sample: naive CD8+ T cells sorted from blood. The chain combines TRBV28 with TRBJ2-7; D is undetermined. The clonotype comes from a woman in her 30s in good health. The CDR3 sequence: CASRDRGESNEQYF. CDR3 nucleotides: TGTGCCAGCAGGGATAGAGGAGAGAGCAACGAGCAGTACTTC.